One T cell receptor beta chain is described in this entry. The data originate from a study of blood T cell repertoires in COVID-19. Turning to the study itself: PBMCs, B-cell-depleted T cells, or T cells were the source of the cDNA or gDNA that made up the material.

Using immunoSEQ multiplex PCR, the repertoire was profiled, and TCRdb retains in-frame clones only, with some absent. The sample records about 440,000 clones, nearly 90% being singletons. The V gene's germline CDR1 is SQVTM and CDR2 ANQGSEA. Trimming stripped 8 bases from V and 4 bases from J, with 9 bases between. The CDR3 has 10 amino acids. V is TRBV29-1 and J is TRBJ2-7, with D hard to call. Sequencing used PBMCs or T cells enriched from blood (not recorded which). The TCR sequence derives from a woman aged 18-29 years with acute COVID-19. CDR3 DNA: TGCAGCTACCAAACTTACGAGCAGTACTTC. Encoded protein: CSYQTYEQYF.